These 14 T cell receptor beta chains came from one sample sequenced in a study of blood T cells in healthy people across ages. Then a second PCR, running about 6 to 12 cycles, was carried out with a sample-barcoded 5' primer and a J-beta primer mix. TCRdb re-analysed the 5' RACE reads in MiXCR, keeping a single row per CDR3 protein. The sample lists 600,000 or so distinct CDR3 sequences, about 21% occurring once. Input material: blood. Receptor source: a man between 65 and 79 years old in good health.

This clonotype was counted between two and nine times. J is TRBJ2-5 and V is TRBV28; TRBD2 aligns across 7 bases. Trimming at V came to 7 bases and at J to 4 bases, leaving 6 bases not matched to a gene. The CDR3 covers 13 residues. Germline loops: CDR1 MDHEN, CDR2 SYDVKM. The CDR3 nucleotides are TGTGCCAGCATCCCTGGGGGGGTAGAGACCCAGTACTTC. This sequence encodes CASIPGGVETQYF.

The V call is TRBV20-1, the J call TRBJ1-4, with TRBD1 identical over 7 bases. The CDR3 loop spans 14 amino acids. Trimming cost V 4 bases and J 8 bases; bases outside gene matches: 10. CDR1 is DFQATT and CDR2 is SNEGSKA in the germline V gene (reference sequence). Here the CDR3 reads CSATRQGGGEKLFF. Here the CDR3 DNA reads TGCAGTGCTACTCGACAGGGTGGAGGGGAAAAACTGTTTTTT.

This clonotype was seen more than once but under ten times. V gene TRBV2 combines with J gene TRBJ1-4; D is undetermined. This CDR3 region has 11 residues. V shed 6 bases and J shed 7 bases, with 6 bases lying between them. CDR1 is SNHLY, CDR2 FYNNEI, per germline. In DNA form, the CDR3 reads TGTGCCAGCAGGGGTCCTGAAAAACTGTTTTTT. This codes for CASRGPEKLFF.

V usage is TRBV25-1 and J usage is TRBJ2-2; D assignment may be TRBD1 or TRBD2 (5 bases each). The CDR3 runs 17 residues. Per the germline V gene, CDR1 is MGHDK and CDR2 is SYGVNS. V was cut by 0 bases and J by 1 base, with 12 bases left in between. CDR3 DNA sequence: TGTGCCAGCAGTGAATATAGAGGGCAGGGGAACACCGGGGAGCTGTTTTTT. It codes for CASSEYRGQGNTGELFF.

The chain recombines TRBV3-1 with TRBJ2-4; a possible D gene is TRBD2 (5 bases). V was trimmed by 1 base and J by 4 bases, leaving 11 bases between them. There are 15 residues in the CDR3. Germline V gives CDR1 LGHDT, CDR2 YNNKEL (reference sequence). CDR3 DNA sequence: TGTGCCAGCAGCCAAGCTTCAGGAGGAAAAAACATTCAGTACTTC. Amino acids: CASSQASGGKNIQYF.

This clonotype came up many times. The CDR3 DNA reads as TGTGCCACCAGCAGAGGAACTAGGTTTGAGACCCAGTACTTC. Protein sequence: CATSRGTRFETQYF. The V and J genes are TRBV15 and TRBJ2-5; possible D gene TRBD2, 5 bases. The V end was cut by 1 base, the J end by 5 bases, with 11 bases between. The CDR3 totals 14 residues. Germline V gene lookup returns CDR1 LNHNV and CDR2 YYDKDF (reference sequence).

This clonotype was observed a few times. The V and J genes are TRBV20-1 and TRBJ2-1, with 7 bases aligning to TRBD1. The CDR3 runs to 16 residues. CDR1 is DFQATT, CDR2 SNEGSKA, per germline (reference sequence). J lost 0 bases, V lost 6 bases, and 11 bases had no gene match. Here the CDR3 DNA reads TGCAGTGCAGAGACAGGGTCCCCCGACTCCTACAATGAGCAGTTCTTC. It encodes CSAETGSPDSYNEQFF.

This clonotype came up a few times. This rearrangement joins TRBV30 to TRBJ2-5; a possible D gene is TRBD1 (5 bases). CDR1 GTSNPN and CDR2 SVGIG come from the germline V gene (reference sequence). Between the trimmed V and J ends, which lost 0 bases and 5 bases, there was a span of 13 bases. The CDR3 spans 14 residues. The CDR3 coding sequence is TGTGCCTGGAGTGTAGGCAGGGCCTCGGAGACCCAGTACTTC. It codes for CAWSVGRASETQYF.

The rearrangement links TRBV11-3 to TRBJ2-3; D gene unclear. Trimming stripped 5 bases from V and 6 bases from J, with 15 bases between. Looked up from germline, CDR1 is SGHNT and CDR2 is YENEEA. This CDR3 is 14 amino acids long. The CDR3 coding sequence is TGTGCCAGCAGCCCTTCGGACGGAACGGATACGCAGTATTTT. Amino acid sequence: CASSPSDGTDTQYF.

The rearrangement joins TRBV3-1 to TRBJ2-5; D might be TRBD2 (6 bases). The J call is in doubt because the DNA end fits TRBJ2-1 better. The CDR3 loop spans 16 amino acids. Germline values: CDR1 LGHDT, CDR2 YNNKEL (reference sequence). CDR3: CASSQVMSGEGNEQFF. For the CDR3, the DNA is TGTGCCAGCAGCCAAGTTATGTCGGGAGAGGGCAATGAGCAGTTCTTC.

The chain joins TRBV20-1 to TRBJ2-7, with D possibly matching TRBD1 (5 bases). The germline V and J ends were trimmed by 6 bases and 3 bases, with 21 bases remaining between them. There are 15 residues in the CDR3. Germline V gene sequence: CDR1 DFQATT, CDR2 SNEGSKA (reference sequence). The CDR3 region is CSATPNFRGDYEQYF. Written as DNA, the CDR3 is TGCAGTGCGACGCCCAACTTTAGGGGTGACTACGAGCAGTACTTC.

V gene TRBV2 combines with J gene TRBJ1-4; unclear D gene. CDR1 and CDR2 from the germline V gene are SNHLY and FYNNEI. The CDR3 covers 15 residues. Trimming took 1 base from V and 0 from J, leaving 6 bases between them. The CDR3 here is CASSEGRTTNEKLFF. Here the CDR3 DNA reads TGTGCCAGCAGTGAAGGCAGAACAACTAATGAAAAACTGTTTTTT.

This clonotype appeared a single time. This sequence joins TRBV4-1 and TRBJ2-7; D is possibly TRBD2 (6 bases). Between the trimmed V and J ends, which lost 5 bases and 3 bases, there was a span of 11 bases. Germline V gene lookup returns CDR1 MGHRA and CDR2 YSYEKL. The CDR3 totals 13 residues. The CDR3 coding sequence is TGCGCCAGCAGCGCGGGACTGCGCTACGAGCAGTACTTC. Protein: CASSAGLRYEQYF.

This chain connects TRBV19 to TRBJ2-3; TRBD2 matches 8 bases. CDR3 length equals 16 residues. Unmatched junction bases numbered 11, after V lost 7 bases and J lost 2 bases. Germline loops: CDR1 LNHDA, CDR2 SQIVND (reference sequence). CDR3 sequence reads: CASTPQGGRFTDTQYF. CDR3 nucleotide sequence: TGTGCCAGTACTCCCCAGGGCGGGAGGTTCACAGATACGCAGTATTTT.